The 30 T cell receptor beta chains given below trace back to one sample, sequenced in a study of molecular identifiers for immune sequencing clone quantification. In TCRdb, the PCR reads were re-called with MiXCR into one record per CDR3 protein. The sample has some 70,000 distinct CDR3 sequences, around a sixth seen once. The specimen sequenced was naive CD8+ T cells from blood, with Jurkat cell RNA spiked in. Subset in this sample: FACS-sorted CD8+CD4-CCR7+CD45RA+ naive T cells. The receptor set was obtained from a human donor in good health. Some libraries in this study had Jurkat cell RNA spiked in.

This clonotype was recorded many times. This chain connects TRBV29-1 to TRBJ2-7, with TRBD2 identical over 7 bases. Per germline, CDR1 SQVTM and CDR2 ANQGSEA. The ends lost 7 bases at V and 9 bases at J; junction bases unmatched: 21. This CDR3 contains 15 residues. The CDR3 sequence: CSASDSRGIGGGQYF. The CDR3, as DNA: TGCAGCGCATCGGACTCCCGGGGCATTGGGGGGGGGCAGTACTTC.

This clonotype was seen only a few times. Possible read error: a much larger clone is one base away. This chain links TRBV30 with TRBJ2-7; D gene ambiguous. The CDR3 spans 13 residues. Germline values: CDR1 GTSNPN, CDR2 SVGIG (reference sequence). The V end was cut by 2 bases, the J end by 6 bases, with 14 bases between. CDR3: CAWSKSLLSEQYF. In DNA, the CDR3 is TGTGCCTGGAGTAAGAGTCTGCTGAGCGAGCAGTACTTC.

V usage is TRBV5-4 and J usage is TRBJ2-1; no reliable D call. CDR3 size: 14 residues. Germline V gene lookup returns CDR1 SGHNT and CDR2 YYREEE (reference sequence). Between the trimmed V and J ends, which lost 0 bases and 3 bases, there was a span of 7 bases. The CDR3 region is CASSLDHSYNEQFF. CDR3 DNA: TGTGCCAGCAGCTTGGATCACAGCTACAATGAGCAGTTCTTC.

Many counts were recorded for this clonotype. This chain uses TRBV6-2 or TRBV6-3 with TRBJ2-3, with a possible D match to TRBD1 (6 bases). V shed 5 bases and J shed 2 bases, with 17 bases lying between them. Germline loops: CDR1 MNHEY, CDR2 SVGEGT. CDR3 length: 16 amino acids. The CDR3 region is CASSHRDTDTTDTQYF. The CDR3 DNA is TGTGCCAGCAGTCACCGGGACACGGATACCACAGATACGCAGTATTTT.

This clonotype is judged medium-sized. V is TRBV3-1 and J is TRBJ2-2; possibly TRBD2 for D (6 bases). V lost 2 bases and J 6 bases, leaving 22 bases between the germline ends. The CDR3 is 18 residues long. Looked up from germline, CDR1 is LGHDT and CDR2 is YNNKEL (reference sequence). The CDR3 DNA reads TGTGCCAGCAGCCAACCAATTCTCCGGGACTGGACGGCCGGGGAGCTGTTTTTT. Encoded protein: CASSQPILRDWTAGELFF.

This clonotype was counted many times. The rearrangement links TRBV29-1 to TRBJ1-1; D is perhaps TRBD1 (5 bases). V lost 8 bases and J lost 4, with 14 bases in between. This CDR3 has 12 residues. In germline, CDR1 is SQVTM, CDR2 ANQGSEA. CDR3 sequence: CSHLGGGTEAFF. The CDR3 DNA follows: TGCAGCCATCTTGGGGGGGGCACTGAAGCTTTCTTT.

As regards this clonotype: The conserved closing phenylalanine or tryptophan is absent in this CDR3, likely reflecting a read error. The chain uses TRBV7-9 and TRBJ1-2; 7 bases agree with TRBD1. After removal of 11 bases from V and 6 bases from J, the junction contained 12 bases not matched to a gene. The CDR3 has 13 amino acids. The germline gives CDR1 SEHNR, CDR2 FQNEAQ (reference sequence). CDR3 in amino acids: CAADTGTDDGYTL. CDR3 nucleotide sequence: TGTGCCGCTGATACCGGGACAGATGATGGCTACACCCTC.

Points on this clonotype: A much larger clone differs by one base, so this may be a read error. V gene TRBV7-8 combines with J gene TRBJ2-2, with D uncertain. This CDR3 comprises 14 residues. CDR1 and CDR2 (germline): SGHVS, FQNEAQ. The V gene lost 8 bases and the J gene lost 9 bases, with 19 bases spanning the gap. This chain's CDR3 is CASGLIEAARELFF. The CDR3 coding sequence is TGTGCCAGCGGCCTAATAGAGGCTGCGAGGGAGCTGTTTTTT.

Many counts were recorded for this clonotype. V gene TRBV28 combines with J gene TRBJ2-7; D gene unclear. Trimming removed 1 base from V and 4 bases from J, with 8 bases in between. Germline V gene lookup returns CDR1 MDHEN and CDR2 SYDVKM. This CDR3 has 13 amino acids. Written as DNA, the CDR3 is TGTGCCAGCAGTTTATCTGTCCGGTACGAGCAGTACTTC. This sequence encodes CASSLSVRYEQYF.

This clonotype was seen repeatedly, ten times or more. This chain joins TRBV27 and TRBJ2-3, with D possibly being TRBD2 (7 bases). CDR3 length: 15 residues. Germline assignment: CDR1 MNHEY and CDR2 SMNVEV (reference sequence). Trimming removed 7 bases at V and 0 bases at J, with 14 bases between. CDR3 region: CASTLGGQSTDTQYF. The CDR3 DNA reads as TGTGCCAGCACCCTGGGGGGGCAGAGCACAGATACGCAGTATTTT.

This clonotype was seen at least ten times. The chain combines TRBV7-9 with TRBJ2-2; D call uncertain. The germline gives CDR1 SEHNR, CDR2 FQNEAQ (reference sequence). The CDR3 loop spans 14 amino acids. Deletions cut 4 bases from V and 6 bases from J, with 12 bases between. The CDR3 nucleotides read TGTGCCAGCAGCTACATCCCAGGTCCCGGGGAGCTGTTTTTT. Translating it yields CASSYIPGPGELFF.

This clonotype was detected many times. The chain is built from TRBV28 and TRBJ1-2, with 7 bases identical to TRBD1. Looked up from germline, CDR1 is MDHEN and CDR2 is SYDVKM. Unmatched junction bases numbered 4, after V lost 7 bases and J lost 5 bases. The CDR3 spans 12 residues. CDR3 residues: CASTGGDYGYTF. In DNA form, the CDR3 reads TGTGCCAGCACAGGGGGAGATTATGGCTACACCTTC.

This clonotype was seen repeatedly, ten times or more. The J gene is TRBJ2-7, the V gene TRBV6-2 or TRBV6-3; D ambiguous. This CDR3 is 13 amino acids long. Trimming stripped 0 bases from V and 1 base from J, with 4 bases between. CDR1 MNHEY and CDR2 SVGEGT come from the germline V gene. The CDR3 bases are TGTGCCAGCAGTTACTCCCTGTCCTACGAGCAGTACTTC. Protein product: CASSYSLSYEQYF.

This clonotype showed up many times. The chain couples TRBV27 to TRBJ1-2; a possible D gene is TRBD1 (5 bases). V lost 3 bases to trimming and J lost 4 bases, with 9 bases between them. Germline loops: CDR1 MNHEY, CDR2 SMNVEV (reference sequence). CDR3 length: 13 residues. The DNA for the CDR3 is TGTGCCAGCAGTTTGACAGCATCCTATGGCTACACCTTC. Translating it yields CASSLTASYGYTF.

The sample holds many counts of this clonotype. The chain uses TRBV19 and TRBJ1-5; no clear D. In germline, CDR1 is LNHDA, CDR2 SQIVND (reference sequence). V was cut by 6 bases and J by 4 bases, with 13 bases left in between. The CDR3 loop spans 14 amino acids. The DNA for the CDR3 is TGTGCCAGTAGGTCGACCAGGACGAATCAGCCCCAGCATTTT. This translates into CASRSTRTNQPQHF.

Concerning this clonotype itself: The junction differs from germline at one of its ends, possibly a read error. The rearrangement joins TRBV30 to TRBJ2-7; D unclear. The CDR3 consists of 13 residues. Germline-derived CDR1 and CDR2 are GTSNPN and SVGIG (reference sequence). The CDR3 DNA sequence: TGTGCCTGGAGTGTATTCAGCTCCTACAAGCAGTACTTC. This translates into CAWSVFSSYKQYF.

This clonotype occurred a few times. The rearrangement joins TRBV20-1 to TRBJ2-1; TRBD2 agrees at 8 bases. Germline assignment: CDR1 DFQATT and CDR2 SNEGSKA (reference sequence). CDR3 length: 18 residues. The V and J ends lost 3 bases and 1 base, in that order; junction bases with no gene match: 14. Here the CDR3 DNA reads TGCAGTGCTAGGTTGGCTAGCGGGTCGATTAATTCCTACAATGAGCAGTTCTTC. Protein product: CSARLASGSINSYNEQFF.

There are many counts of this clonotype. As DNA, the CDR3 is TGTGCCACCAGCAGGACAGGGACTGGGTCACCCCTCCACTTT. It translates to CATSRTGTGSPLHF. The chain couples TRBV15 to TRBJ1-6, with 7 bases identical to TRBD1. Germline CDR1 and CDR2: LNHNV and YYDKDF (reference sequence). After removal of 3 bases from V and 10 bases from J, the junction contained 6 bases not matched to a gene. The CDR3 sequence is 14 residues long.

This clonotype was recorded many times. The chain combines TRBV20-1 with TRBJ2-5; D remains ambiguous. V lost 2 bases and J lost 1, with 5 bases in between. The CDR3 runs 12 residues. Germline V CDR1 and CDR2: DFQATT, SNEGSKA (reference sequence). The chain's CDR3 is CSARQVQETQYF. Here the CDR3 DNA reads TGCAGTGCTAGACAGGTCCAAGAGACCCAGTACTTC.

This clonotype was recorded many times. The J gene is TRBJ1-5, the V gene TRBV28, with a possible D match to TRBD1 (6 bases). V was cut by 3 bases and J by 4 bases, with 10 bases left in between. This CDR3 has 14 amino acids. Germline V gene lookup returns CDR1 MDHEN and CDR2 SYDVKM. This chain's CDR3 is CASSFMGANQPQHF. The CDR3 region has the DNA TGTGCCAGCAGTTTTATGGGGGCGAATCAGCCCCAGCATTTT. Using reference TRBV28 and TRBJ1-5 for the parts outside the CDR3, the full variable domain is DVKVTQSSRYLVKRTGEKVFLECVQDMDHENMFWYRQDPGLGLRLIYFSYDVKMKEKGDIPEGYSVSREKKERFSLILESASTNQTSMYLCASSFMGANQPQHFGDGTRLSIL.

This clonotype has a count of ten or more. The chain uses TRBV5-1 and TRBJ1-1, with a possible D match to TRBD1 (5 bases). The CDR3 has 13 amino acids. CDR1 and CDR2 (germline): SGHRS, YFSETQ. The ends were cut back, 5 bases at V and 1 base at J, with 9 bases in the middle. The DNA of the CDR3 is TGCGCCAGCAGACCCGACAGGAACACTGAAGCTTTCTTT. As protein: CASRPDRNTEAFF.

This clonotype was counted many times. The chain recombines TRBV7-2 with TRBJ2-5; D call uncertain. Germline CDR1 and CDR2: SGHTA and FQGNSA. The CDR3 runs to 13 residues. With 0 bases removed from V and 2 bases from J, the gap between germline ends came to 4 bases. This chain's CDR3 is CASSLALQETQYF. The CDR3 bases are TGTGCCAGCAGCTTAGCACTTCAAGAGACCCAGTACTTC.

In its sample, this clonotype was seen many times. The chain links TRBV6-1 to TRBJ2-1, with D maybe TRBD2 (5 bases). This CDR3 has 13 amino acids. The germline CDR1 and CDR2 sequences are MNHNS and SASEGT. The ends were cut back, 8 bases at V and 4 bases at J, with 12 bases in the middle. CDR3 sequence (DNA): TGTGCCAGCGCTAGGACTGCTTACAATGAGCAGTTCTTC. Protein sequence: CASARTAYNEQFF.

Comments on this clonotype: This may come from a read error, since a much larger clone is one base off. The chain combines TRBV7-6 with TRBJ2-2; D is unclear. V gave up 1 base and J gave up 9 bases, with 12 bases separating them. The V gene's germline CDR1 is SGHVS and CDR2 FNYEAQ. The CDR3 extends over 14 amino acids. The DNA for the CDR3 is TGTGCCAGCAGCTTAGGGAGAAGGACCCGGGAGCTGTTTTTT. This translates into CASSLGRRTRELFF.

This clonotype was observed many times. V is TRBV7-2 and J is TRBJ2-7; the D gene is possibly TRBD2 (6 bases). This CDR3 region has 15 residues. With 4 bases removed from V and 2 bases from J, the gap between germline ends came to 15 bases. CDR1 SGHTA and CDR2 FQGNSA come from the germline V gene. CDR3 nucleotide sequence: TGTGCCAGCAGCTGGGGGACGGGAGCGGCCTACGAGCAGTACTTC. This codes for CASSWGTGAAYEQYF.

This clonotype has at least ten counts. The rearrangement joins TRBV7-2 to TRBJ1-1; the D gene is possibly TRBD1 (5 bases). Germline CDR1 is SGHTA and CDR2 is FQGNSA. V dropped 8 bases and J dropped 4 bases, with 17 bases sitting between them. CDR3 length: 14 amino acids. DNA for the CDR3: TGTGCCAGCGAACAGGAAGGGATTGGCACTGAAGCTTTCTTT. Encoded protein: CASEQEGIGTEAFF.

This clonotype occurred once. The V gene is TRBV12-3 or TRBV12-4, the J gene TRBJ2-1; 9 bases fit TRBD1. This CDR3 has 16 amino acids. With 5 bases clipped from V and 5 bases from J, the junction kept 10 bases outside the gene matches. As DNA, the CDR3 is TGTGCCAGCAGTACCCCGAGGACAGGGGCTAACAATGAGCAGTTCTTC. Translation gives CASSTPRTGANNEQFF.

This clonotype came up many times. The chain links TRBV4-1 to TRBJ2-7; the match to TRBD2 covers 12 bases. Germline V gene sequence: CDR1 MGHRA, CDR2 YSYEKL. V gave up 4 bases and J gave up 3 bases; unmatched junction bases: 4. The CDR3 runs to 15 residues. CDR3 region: CASSLLTSGSYEQYF. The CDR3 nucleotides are TGCGCCAGCAGCCTCCTGACTAGCGGGAGCTACGAGCAGTACTTC.

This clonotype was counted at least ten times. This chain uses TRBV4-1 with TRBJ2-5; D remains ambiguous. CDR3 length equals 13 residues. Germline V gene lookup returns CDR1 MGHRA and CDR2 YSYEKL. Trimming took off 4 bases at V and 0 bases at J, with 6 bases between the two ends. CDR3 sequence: CASSPHNQETQYF. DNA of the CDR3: TGCGCCAGCAGCCCCCATAACCAAGAGACCCAGTACTTC.

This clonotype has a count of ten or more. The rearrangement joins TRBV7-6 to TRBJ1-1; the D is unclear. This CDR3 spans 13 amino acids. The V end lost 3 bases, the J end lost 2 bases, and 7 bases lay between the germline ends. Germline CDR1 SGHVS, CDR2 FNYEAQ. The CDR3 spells CASSLGSNTEAFF. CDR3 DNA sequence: TGTGCCAGCAGCTTGGGGAGTAACACTGAAGCTTTCTTT.